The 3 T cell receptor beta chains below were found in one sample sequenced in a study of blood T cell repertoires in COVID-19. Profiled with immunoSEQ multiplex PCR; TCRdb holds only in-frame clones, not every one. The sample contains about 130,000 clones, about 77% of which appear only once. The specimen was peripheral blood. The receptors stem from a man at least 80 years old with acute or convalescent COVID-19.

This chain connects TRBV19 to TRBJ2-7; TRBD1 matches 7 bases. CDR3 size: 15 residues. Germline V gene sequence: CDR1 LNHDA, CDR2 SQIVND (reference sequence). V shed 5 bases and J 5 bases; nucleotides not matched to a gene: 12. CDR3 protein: CASSFTGTASDEQYF. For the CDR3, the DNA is TGTGCCAGTAGTTTTACCGGGACAGCGTCCGACGAGCAGTACTTC.

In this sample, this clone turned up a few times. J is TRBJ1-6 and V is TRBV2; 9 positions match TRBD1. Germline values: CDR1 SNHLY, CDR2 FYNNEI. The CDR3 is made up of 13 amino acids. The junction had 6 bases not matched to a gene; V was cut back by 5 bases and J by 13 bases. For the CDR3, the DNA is TGTGCCAGCAGTACAGGGGGCGCCGGCCCCCTCCACTTT. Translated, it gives CASSTGGAGPLHF.

The CDR3 DNA reads TGTGCCTGGAGAGCACGCGGCAGCAATGAGCAGTTCTTC. This sequence encodes CAWRARGSNEQFF. The chain links TRBV30 to TRBJ2-1; D gene uncertain. In germline, CDR1 is GTSNPN, CDR2 SVGIG (reference sequence). The CDR3 runs to 13 residues. Trimming took off 3 bases at V and 6 bases at J, with 12 bases between the two ends.